These 30 T cell receptor beta chains were sequenced from one sample in a study of beta chain features in type 1 diabetes. The study's findings and limits: Shorter TCRB CDR3s, moderately but significantly so, were found in Type 1 diabetes patients in all four CD4+ subsets.

The sequenced template was cDNA made from the entire isolated RNA. Clones were read by immunoSEQ multiplex PCR, and TCRdb kept only the in-frame ones, dropping some. The table lists hundreds of thousands of clones, roughly 12% of them singletons. No antigens are known for them. The material sequenced was naive CD4+ T cells from blood. The receptor set was obtained from a man in his late teens or twenties with type 1 diabetes.

This clone has only a few counts. Other nucleotide sequences in the sample specify the same CDR3. The CDR3 nucleotides read TGTGCCTGGAGCGGGGTTAATCAGCCCCAGCATTTT. Residues: CAWSGVNQPQHF. V is TRBV30 and J is TRBJ1-5; the D is unclear. The CDR3 extends over 12 amino acids. The germline CDR1 and CDR2 sequences are GTSNPN and SVGIG (reference sequence). Trimming took off 3 bases at V and 4 bases at J, with 7 bases between the two ends.

The gene calls are TRBV6-1 and TRBJ2-2, with no clear D. Per the germline V gene, CDR1 is MNHNS and CDR2 is SASEGT. The CDR3 totals 14 residues. V lost 4 bases to trimming and J lost 1 base, with 7 bases between them. Here the CDR3 DNA reads TGTGCCAGCAGTGTACCCGGGAACACCGGGGAGCTGTTTTTT. It yields the protein CASSVPGNTGELFF.

This clone was observed a handful of times. The chain links TRBV29-1 to TRBJ2-7; 8 positions agree with TRBD1. The CDR3 has 11 amino acids. V shed 7 bases and J 5 bases; nucleotides not matched to a gene: 4. Germline CDR1 SQVTM, CDR2 ANQGSEA. The CDR3 nucleotides read TGCAGCGCTGGACAGGGCCACGAGCAGTACTTC. This sequence encodes CSAGQGHEQYF.

This clone was detected only a few times. J is TRBJ1-2 and V is TRBV28; D unresolved. The CDR3 has 12 residues. The V end lost 3 bases, the J end lost 5 bases, and 7 bases lay between the germline ends. Germline V gives CDR1 MDHEN, CDR2 SYDVKM. This CDR3 is CASSFYRYGYTF. DNA of the CDR3: TGTGCCAGCAGTTTCTATCGGTATGGCTACACCTTC.

This chain uses TRBV14 with TRBJ1-2, with D possibly matching TRBD1 (6 bases). This CDR3 is built from 17 residues. V was trimmed by 0 bases and J by 6 bases, leaving 20 bases between them. CDR1 and CDR2 (germline): SGHDN, FVKESK. CDR3 loop: CASSQDGLRQGKNGYTF. CDR3 DNA sequence: TGTGCCAGCAGCCAAGATGGGCTGAGGCAGGGGAAAAATGGCTACACCTTC.

In its sample, this clone was seen a few times. This chain uses TRBV29-1 with TRBJ2-7; D not resolved. CDR3 size: 13 residues. Germline assignment: CDR1 SQVTM and CDR2 ANQGSEA. The V gene lost 1 base and the J gene lost 0 bases, with 7 bases spanning the gap. CDR3 loop: CSVEGRNSYEQYF. The CDR3 DNA reads as TGCAGCGTTGAAGGCAGAAACTCCTACGAGCAGTACTTC.

V and J are TRBV15 and TRBJ2-3, with TRBD2 identical over 9 bases. CDR1 and CDR2 (germline): LNHNV, YYDKDF (reference sequence). With 5 bases clipped from V and 5 bases from J, the junction kept 5 bases outside the gene matches. The CDR3 totals 14 residues. Written as DNA, the CDR3 is TGTGCCACCAGCGGCGGGGGGGCGAGAGATACGCAGTATTTT. This gives the protein CATSGGGARDTQYF.

This clone was observed a handful of times. V is TRBV10-2 and J is TRBJ2-6, with 8 bases identical to TRBD2. CDR3 length: 17 amino acids. The germline V gene encodes CDR1 WSHSY and CDR2 SAAADI. Trimming at V came to 4 bases and at J to 0 bases, leaving 5 bases not matched to a gene. CDR3 nucleotides: TGCGCCAGCAGTGTCGAGCGGGGGAGCTCTGGGGCCAACGTCCTGACTTTC. Protein product: CASSVERGSSGANVLTF.

The chain uses TRBV20-1 and TRBJ1-5; no definite D call. The CDR3 contains 11 residues. Germline V gene lookup returns CDR1 DFQATT and CDR2 SNEGSKA (reference sequence). Trimming took off 4 bases at V and 9 bases at J, with 10 bases between the two ends. The CDR3 nucleotides read TGCAGTGCTACGGGCTCGTGGCCCCAGCATTTT. Translated, it gives CSATGSWPQHF.

The chain carries TRBV19 and TRBJ2-2, with 7 nucleotides matching TRBD1. The trim removed 10 bases at V and 7 bases at J, leaving 9 bases unmatched. CDR1 is LNHDA, CDR2 SQIVND, per germline (reference sequence). This CDR3 spans 13 amino acids. CDR3 nucleotide sequence: TGTGCCACCCAGACAGGGCAAATCGGGGAGCTGTTTTTT. It codes for CATQTGQIGELFF.

CDR3 coding DNA: TGTGCCTGGAGTGCAGGGAGGACTGAAGCTTTCTTT. The encoded protein is CAWSAGRTEAFF. This chain links TRBV30 with TRBJ1-1; a weak D match, TRBD1 (5 bases). With 1 base removed from V and 5 bases from J, the gap between germline ends came to 8 bases. The CDR3 contains 12 residues. Germline lookup yields CDR1 GTSNPN and CDR2 SVGIG (reference sequence).

This clone was seen a handful of times. The V call is TRBV14, the J call TRBJ1-6, with 7 bases lining up with TRBD1. The trim removed 6 bases at V and 5 bases at J, leaving 4 bases unmatched. Germline assignment: CDR1 SGHDN and CDR2 FVKESK. The CDR3 has 14 residues. For the CDR3, the DNA is TGTGCCAGCAGGCCCGGGACAGATAATTCACCCCTCCACTTT. This translates into CASRPGTDNSPLHF.

This clone was seen a few times. The V call is TRBV6-5, the J call TRBJ2-2; D gene unclear. The CDR3 consists of 13 residues. V was cut by 5 bases and J by 8 bases, with 12 bases left in between. The V gene's germline CDR1 is MNHEY and CDR2 SVGAGI. The CDR3 coding sequence is TGTGCCAGCAGTATTATTGGATTGGGGGAGCTGTTTTTT. This gives the protein CASSIIGLGELFF.

This chain joins TRBV9 and TRBJ1-6, with 8 positions matching TRBD1. The CDR3 contains 15 residues. V shed 3 bases, J shed 9 bases, and the junction held 8 bases outside the gene matches. The germline gives CDR1 SGDLS, CDR2 YYNGEE. This chain's CDR3 is CASSAPGTGLSPLHF. The CDR3 DNA is TGTGCCAGCAGCGCCCCCGGGACAGGTCTTTCACCCCTCCACTTT.

This clone was seen only a few times. This chain joins TRBV9 and TRBJ1-1; D perhaps matches TRBD1 (6 bases). The germline V gene encodes CDR1 SGDLS and CDR2 YYNGEE. This CDR3 comprises 13 residues. V was trimmed by 2 bases and J by 3 bases, leaving 8 bases between them. In nucleotides, the CDR3 is TGTGCCAGCAGCGTTTCAGGGGACACTGAAGCTTTCTTT. The encoded protein is CASSVSGDTEAFF. The variable domain in full, with the rest retrieved from reference TRBV9 and TRBJ1-1, is DSGVTQTPKHLITATGQRVTLRCSPRSGDLSVYWYQQSLDQGLQFLIQYYNGEERAKGNILERFSAQQFPDLHSELNLSSLELGDSALYFCASSVSGDTEAFFGQGTRLTVV.

CDR3 DNA sequence: TGTGCCAGCAGTCACCCTCCGATTTTTCACACAGATACGCAGTATTTT. As protein: CASSHPPIFHTDTQYF. V and J are TRBV27 and TRBJ2-3; no firm D call. The CDR3 is made up of 16 amino acids. V shed 5 bases and J shed 2 bases, with 17 bases lying between them. Per germline, CDR1 MNHEY and CDR2 SMNVEV (reference sequence).

The chain employs TRBV9 and TRBJ1-2; D uncertain. V was cut by 0 bases and J by 8 bases, with 11 bases left in between. The length of the CDR3 is 13 residues. Germline-derived CDR1 and CDR2 are SGDLS and YYNGEE. CDR3 DNA: TGTGCCAGCAGCGTAGCTGGGTATGGCGGCTACACCTTC. Translating it yields CASSVAGYGGYTF.

The chain employs TRBV7-9 and TRBJ2-1; D may be TRBD1 (6 bases). The V and J ends lost 5 bases and 8 bases respectively, with 22 bases between them. The CDR3 is made up of 16 amino acids. The germline V gene has CDR1 SEHNR and CDR2 FQNEAQ (reference sequence). CDR3 nucleotide sequence: TGTGCCAGCAGCCCAACCGGACAGTTAGGCGCGTATGAGCAGTTCTTC. Encoded protein: CASSPTGQLGAYEQFF.

This clone was seen a few times. The rearrangement uses TRBV30 and TRBJ1-2; no clear D gene. Germline V gene lookup returns CDR1 GTSNPN and CDR2 SVGIG (reference sequence). This CDR3 is 15 amino acids long. Trimming left V 1 base short and J 5 bases short, with 17 bases between. For the CDR3, the DNA is TGTGCCTGGAGTGCTAAGAACAGATCTCCTTATGGCTACACCTTC. It specifies CAWSAKNRSPYGYTF.

The chain is built from TRBV7-3 and TRBJ2-1, with D possibly matching TRBD1 (6 bases). V gave up 2 bases and J gave up 4 bases, with 21 bases separating them. Germline CDR1 and CDR2: SGHTA and FQGTGA. CDR3 length equals 18 residues. CDR3: CASSLEGGTPGVYNEQFF. The CDR3 nucleotides read TGTGCCAGCAGCTTAGAGGGCGGCACCCCAGGGGTATACAATGAGCAGTTCTTC.

This chain uses TRBV7-8 with TRBJ1-4; tentative D call: TRBD1 (5 bases). V lost 5 bases and J lost 8, with 27 bases in between. The CDR3 has 18 amino acids. Germline CDR1 SGHVS, CDR2 FQNEAQ. DNA for the CDR3: TGTGCCAGCAGCCTCGGGGGACCCCGACTCTCACGGAACGAAAAACTGTTTTTT. This encodes CASSLGGPRLSRNEKLFF. The full variable domain, its missing parts supplied by reference TRBV7-8 and TRBJ1-4, is GAGVSQSPRYKVAKRGQDVALRCDPISGHVSLFWYQQALGQGPEFLTYFQNEAQLDKSGLPSDRFFAERPEGSVSTLKIQRTQQEDSAVYLCASSLGGPRLSRNEKLFFGSGTQLSVL.

This chain joins TRBV6-1 and TRBJ2-7; TRBD2 might be the D (5 bases). The germline V gene has CDR1 MNHNS and CDR2 SASEGT. The V and J ends lost 2 bases and 2 bases respectively, with 13 bases between them. This CDR3 comprises 15 residues. The chain's CDR3 is CASSETEAGPYEQYF. The CDR3 DNA reads as TGTGCCAGCAGTGAAACAGAGGCGGGCCCCTACGAGCAGTACTTC.

The chain combines TRBV6-6 with TRBJ1-1, with a weak D call TRBD1 (5 bases). Germline-derived CDR1 and CDR2 are MNHNY and SVGAGI (reference sequence). The V gene lost 6 bases and the J gene lost 6 bases, with 17 bases spanning the gap. The CDR3 is 14 amino acids. CDR3 DNA: TGTGCCAGCAGCCACGGGACCTCCGGATCTGAAGCTTTCTTT. It codes for CASSHGTSGSEAFF.

The chain recombines TRBV4-1 with TRBJ2-5, with D possibly TRBD2 on 6 matching bases. The CDR3 runs to 16 residues. Germline lookup yields CDR1 MGHRA and CDR2 YSYEKL. V was shortened by 0 bases and J by 4 bases, with 15 bases between the two germline ends. CDR3 residues: CASSQDWGSGGETQYF. The CDR3 coding sequence is TGCGCCAGCAGCCAAGATTGGGGCTCCGGGGGAGAGACCCAGTACTTC.

In this sample, this clone turned up a few times. This rearrangement joins TRBV23-1 to TRBJ2-1; D gene uncertain. TRBV23-1 is noted as an ORF with a role that remains uncertain. This CDR3 contains 18 residues. V was clipped by 0 bases and J by 2 bases, with 17 bases between them. CDR3: CASSQSGWKRAPYNEQFF. CDR3 sequence (DNA): TGCGCCAGCAGTCAATCTGGGTGGAAAAGGGCGCCCTACAATGAGCAGTTCTTC.

In its sample, this clone was seen a few times. This chain joins TRBV6-6 and TRBJ1-1; D is possibly TRBD1 (6 bases). CDR1 is MNHNY, CDR2 SVGAGI, per germline (reference sequence). CDR3 length: 13 residues. V was cut by 5 bases and J by 10 bases, with 17 bases left in between. The chain's CDR3 is CASSTEGGARAFF. The CDR3 DNA sequence: TGTGCCAGCAGTACAGAAGGGGGAGCGAGAGCTTTCTTT.

This clone turned up a few times. The gene calls are TRBV29-1 and TRBJ2-3; D perhaps matches TRBD1 (6 bases). Germline V gene lookup returns CDR1 SQVTM and CDR2 ANQGSEA. The CDR3 is made up of 13 amino acids. The V end was cut by 5 bases, the J end by 5 bases, with 14 bases between. Here the CDR3 DNA reads TGCAGCGTTACAGGGTTCCAAGGAGATACGCAGTATTTT. Translation: CSVTGFQGDTQYF.

The rearrangement uses TRBV5-4 and TRBJ1-6; D gene unclear. Between the trimmed V and J ends, which lost 2 bases and 11 bases, there was a span of 8 bases. CDR1 and CDR2 from the germline V gene are SGHNT and YYREEE (reference sequence). The CDR3 runs to 12 residues. Here the CDR3 DNA reads TGTGCCAGCAGCTTCGATGAGCCACCCCTCCACTTT. It specifies CASSFDEPPLHF.

Only a few counts were recorded for this clone. This chain uses TRBV18 with TRBJ2-2; D is possibly TRBD2 (6 bases). Between the trimmed V and J ends, which lost 4 bases and 1 base, there was a span of 10 bases. The CDR3 is 15 amino acids. Germline loops: CDR1 KGHSH, CDR2 LQKENI. The CDR3 coding sequence is TGTGCCAGCTCACGATCAGCGGGGAACACCGGGGAGCTGTTTTTT. Its translation is CASSRSAGNTGELFF.

This clone was picked up a small number of times. The chain carries TRBV7-3 and TRBJ1-1; 7 positions agree with TRBD1. The germline V gene has CDR1 SGHTA and CDR2 FQGTGA. The CDR3 runs 14 residues. After removal of 5 bases from V and 1 base from J, the junction contained 4 bases not matched to a gene. CDR3: CASSATGENTEAFF. The CDR3 DNA sequence: TGTGCCAGCAGCGCCACAGGGGAGAACACTGAAGCTTTCTTT.